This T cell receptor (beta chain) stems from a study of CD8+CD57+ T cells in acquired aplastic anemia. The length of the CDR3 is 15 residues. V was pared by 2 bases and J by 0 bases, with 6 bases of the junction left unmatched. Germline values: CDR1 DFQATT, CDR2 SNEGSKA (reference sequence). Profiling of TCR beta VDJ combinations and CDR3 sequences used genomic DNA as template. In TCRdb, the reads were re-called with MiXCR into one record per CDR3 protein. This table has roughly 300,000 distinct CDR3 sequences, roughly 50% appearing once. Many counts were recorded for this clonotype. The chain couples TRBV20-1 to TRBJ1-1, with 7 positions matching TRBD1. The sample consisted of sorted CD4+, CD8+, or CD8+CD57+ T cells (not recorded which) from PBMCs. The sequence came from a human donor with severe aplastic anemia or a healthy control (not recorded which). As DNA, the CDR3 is TGCAGTGCTAGAAAATCGGGACAGATGAACACTGAAGCTTTCTTT. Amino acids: CSARKSGQMNTEAFF.